This section outlines one TCR beta chain sequence together with its context. What antigen it recognizes has not been identified. Base qualities are not at hand, and no much larger clone is one base apart. The collaborating institutions used their own protocols to collect whole blood in K2EDTA tubes. For TCRbeta analysis, collaborators shipped samples in one of three forms: frozen whole blood, isolated PBMCs, or DNA extracted from either of those sample types. This record belongs to a study of blood T cell repertoires in COVID-19 (dated by TCRdb to 2020 to 2022). Describing the broader study: The collaborator samples originated in the United States, Italy and Spain and spanned the acute and convalescent phases of COVID-19. The material from the prospective study consisted of cDNA or gDNA derived from T cells, B-cell-depleted T cells, or PBMCs. The samples were drawn from the first 160 participants of the ongoing ImmuneRACE study and from over 950 subjects provided by 6 global collaborators. Sample metadata almost always included a de-identified subject ID, COVID-19 status, age in years and sex. A freely available public database, intended as a resource for researchers studying the immune response to SARS-CoV-2, is where the repertoires were released. HLA class I and class II types, where available, came from metadata supplied by the sample provider rather than from assay-based typing. The dataset comprised deeply sampled blood TCRbeta repertoires from subjects exposed to, actively infected with, or recovered from COVID-19.

Overall study results and their limits: How much clinical and demographic metadata was included differed by source and by participant, and the metadata was provided uncurated.

The germline V gene encodes CDR1 LNHDA and CDR2 SQIVND (reference sequence). The CDR3 sequence holds 15 residues, the cysteine and phenylalanine included. Of the read, only the CDR3 DNA is kept; its 45 bases are in frame from base 1. Trimming costs V 5 bases and J 3 bases, and their ends lie 13 bases apart. The immunoSEQ Assay, a bias-controlled multiplex PCR, was used to amplify TCRbeta CDR3 regions from genomic DNA. Per the authors' processing: Nucleated cell counts per sample were estimated from amplification of reference gene primers within the assay. To quantify the absolute abundance of each unique TCRbeta CDR3 rearrangement, sequence reads were collapsed and filtered. Productive Simpson clonality was computed per sample as the square root of Simpson's diversity index over productive rearrangements. The immuneACCESS repertoire file appears here via TCRdb, limited to in-frame rearrangements. These files lack a portion of the clones; in checked studies, under half of the deficit traces to unresolved V genes, and the cause of the others is not known. D and trimming come from the DNA, and the V and J calls and clone size come from that table. The sample profile shows about 240,000 clones; approximately 85% of them were found once. About 12% of the sample goes to the ten largest clones.

This clonotype originated in a man aged 80 or over with acute or convalescent COVID-19. The specimen sequenced was peripheral blood. The chain uses TRBV19 and TRBJ1-4; TRBD1 is possibly the D segment (5 matching bases). The CDR3 is CASSGPRDANEKLFF. The DNA sequence is TGTGCCAGTAGTGGCCCCAGGGATGCTAATGAAAAACTGTTTTTT.